This T cell receptor beta chain originates from a study of T cell responses to AZD1222 COVID-19 vaccine. Study overall: Recipients boosted at about 4 weeks or about 12 weeks are pooled.

On this clone itself: Its matching antigen is unknown.

The repertoire was sequenced with immunoSEQ multiplex PCR; TCRdb's copy has only in-frame clones and lacks some. Of more than 100,000 clones in the sample, around 86% are singletons; the top ten hold around 7.7%. General study results and limits: Reportedly, nearly half of unique spike TCRs recognized epitopes outside B.1.351/B.1.1.7 mutations. Two doses of AZD1222 preceded a rise in Spike-specific TCR breadth and depth. Dominant CD4 TCR responses targeted spike regions 160-218 and 743-854.

This CDR3 region has 14 residues. V lost 8 bases and J lost 3; bases outside the gene matches: 6. Germline CDR1 is MNHEY and CDR2 is SMNVEV (reference sequence). The sample was peripheral blood, taken on day 0 of AZD1222 vaccination. The clonotype originates from an adult in good health. The chain uses TRBV27 and TRBJ2-2; 7 bases map to TRBD2. The CDR3 DNA reads TGTGCCAGCGCTGCGGCGGGAGACACCGGGGAGCTGTTTTTT. It codes for CASAAAGDTGELFF.